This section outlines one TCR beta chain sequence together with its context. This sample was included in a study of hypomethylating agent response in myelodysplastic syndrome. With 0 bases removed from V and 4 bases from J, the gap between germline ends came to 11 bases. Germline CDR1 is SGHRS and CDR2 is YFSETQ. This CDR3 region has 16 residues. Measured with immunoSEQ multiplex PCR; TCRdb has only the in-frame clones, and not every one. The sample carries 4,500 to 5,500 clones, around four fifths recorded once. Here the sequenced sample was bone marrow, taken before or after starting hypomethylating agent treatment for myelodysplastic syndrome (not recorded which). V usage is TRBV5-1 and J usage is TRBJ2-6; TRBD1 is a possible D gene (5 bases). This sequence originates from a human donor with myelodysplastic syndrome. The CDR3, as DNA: TGCGCCAGCAGCTTGGGGGGCAGGGCCGGGGCCAACGTCCTGACTTTC. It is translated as CASSLGGRAGANVLTF.